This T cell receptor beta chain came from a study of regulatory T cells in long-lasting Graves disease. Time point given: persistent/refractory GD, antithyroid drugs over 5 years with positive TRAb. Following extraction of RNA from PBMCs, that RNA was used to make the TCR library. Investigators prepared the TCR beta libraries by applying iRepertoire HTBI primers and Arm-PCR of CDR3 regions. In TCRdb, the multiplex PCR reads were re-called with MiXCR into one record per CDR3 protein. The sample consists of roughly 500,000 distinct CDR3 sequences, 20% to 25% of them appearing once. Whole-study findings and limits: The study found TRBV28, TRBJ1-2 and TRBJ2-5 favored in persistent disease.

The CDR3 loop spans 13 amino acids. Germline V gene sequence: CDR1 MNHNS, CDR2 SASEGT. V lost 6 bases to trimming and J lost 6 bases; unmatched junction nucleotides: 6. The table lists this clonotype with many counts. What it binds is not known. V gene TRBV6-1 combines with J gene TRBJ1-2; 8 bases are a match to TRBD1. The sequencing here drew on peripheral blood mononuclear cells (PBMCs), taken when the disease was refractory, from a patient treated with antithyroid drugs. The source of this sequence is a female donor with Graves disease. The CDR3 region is CASRTGTGDGYTF. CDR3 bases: TGTGCCAGCAGGACGGGGACAGGAGATGGCTACACCTTC.